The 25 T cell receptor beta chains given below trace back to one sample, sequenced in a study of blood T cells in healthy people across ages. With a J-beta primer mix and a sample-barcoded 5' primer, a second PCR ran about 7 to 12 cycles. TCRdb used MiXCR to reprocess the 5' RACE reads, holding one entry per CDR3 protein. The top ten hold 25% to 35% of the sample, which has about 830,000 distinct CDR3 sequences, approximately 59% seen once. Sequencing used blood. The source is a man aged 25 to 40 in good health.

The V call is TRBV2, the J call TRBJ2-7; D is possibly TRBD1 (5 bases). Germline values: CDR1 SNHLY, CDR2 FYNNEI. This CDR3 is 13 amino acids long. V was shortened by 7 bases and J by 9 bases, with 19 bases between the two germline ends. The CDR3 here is CASTGLQGGRQYF. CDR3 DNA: TGTGCCAGCACTGGCCTTCAGGGTGGACGGCAGTACTTC.

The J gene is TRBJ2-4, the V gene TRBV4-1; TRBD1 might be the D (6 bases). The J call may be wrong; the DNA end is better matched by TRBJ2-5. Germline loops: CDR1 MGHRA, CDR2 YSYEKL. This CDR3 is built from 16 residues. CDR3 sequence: CASSQVVIGGEETQYF. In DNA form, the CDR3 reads TGCGCCAGCAGCCAAGTTGTGATAGGGGGAGAAGAGACCCAGTACTTC.

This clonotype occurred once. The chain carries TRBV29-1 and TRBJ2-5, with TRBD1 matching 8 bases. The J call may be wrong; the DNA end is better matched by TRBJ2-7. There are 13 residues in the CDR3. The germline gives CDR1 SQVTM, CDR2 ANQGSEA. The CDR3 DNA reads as TGCAGCGTTCTTGAACAGGGGGTCAACGAGCAGTACTTC. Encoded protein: CSVLEQGVNEQYF.

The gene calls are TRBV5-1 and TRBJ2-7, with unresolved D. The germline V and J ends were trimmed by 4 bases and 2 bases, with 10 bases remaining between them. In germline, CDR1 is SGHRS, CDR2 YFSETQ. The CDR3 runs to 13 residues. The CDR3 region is CASSPRPAYEQYF. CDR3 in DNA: TGCGCCAGCAGCCCTAGACCGGCCTACGAGCAGTACTTC.

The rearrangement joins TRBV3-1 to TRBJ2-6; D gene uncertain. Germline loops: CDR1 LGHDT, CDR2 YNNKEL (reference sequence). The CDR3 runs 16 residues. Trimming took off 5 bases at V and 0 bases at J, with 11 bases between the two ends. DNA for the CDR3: TGTGCCAGCAGCGCCACCTTGGTCTCTGGGGCCAACGTCCTGACTTTC. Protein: CASSATLVSGANVLTF.

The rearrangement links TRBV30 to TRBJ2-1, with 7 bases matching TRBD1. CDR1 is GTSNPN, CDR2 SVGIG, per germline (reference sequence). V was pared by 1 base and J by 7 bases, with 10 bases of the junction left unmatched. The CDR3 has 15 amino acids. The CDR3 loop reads CAWSETGAVWNEQFF. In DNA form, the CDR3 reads TGTGCCTGGAGTGAAACAGGGGCCGTGTGGAATGAGCAGTTCTTC. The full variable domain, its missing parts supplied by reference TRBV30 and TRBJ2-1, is SQTIHQWPATLVQPVGSPLSLECTVEGTSNPNLYWYRQAAGRGLQLLFYSVGIGQISSEVPQNLSASRPQDRQFILSSKKLLLSDSGFYLCAWSETGAVWNEQFFGPGTRLTVL.

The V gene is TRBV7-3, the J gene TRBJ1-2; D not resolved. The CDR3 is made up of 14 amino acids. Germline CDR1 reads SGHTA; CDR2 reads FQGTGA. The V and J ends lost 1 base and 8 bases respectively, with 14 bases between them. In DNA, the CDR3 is TGTGCCAGCAGCTTAAGGCCCAGCACGGGGGGCTACACCTTC. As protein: CASSLRPSTGGYTF.

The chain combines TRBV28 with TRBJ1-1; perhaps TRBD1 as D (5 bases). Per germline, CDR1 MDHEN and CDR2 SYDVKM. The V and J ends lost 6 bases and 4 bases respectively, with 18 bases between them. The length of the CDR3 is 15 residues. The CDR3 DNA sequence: TGTGCCAGCAGGGGGGGACTTAGAGTGGGCACTGAAGCTTTCTTT. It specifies CASRGGLRVGTEAFF. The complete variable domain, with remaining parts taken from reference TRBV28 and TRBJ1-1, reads DVKVTQSSRYLVKRTGEKVFLECVQDMDHENMFWYRQDPGLGLRLIYFSYDVKMKEKGDIPEGYSVSREKKERFSLILESASTNQTSMYLCASRGGLRVGTEAFFGQGTRLTVV.

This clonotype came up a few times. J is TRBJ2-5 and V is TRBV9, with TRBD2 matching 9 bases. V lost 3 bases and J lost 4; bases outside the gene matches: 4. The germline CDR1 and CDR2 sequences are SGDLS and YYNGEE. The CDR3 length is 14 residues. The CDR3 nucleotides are TGTGCCAGCAGCGCGACTAGCGGTGCAGAGACCCAGTACTTC. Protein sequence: CASSATSGAETQYF.

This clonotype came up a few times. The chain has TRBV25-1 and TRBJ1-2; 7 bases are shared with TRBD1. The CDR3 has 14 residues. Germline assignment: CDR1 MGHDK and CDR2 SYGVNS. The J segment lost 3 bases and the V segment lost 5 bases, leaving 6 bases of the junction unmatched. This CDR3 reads CASSSYRGDYGYTF. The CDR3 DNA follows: TGTGCCAGCAGTTCGTACAGGGGTGACTATGGCTACACCTTC.

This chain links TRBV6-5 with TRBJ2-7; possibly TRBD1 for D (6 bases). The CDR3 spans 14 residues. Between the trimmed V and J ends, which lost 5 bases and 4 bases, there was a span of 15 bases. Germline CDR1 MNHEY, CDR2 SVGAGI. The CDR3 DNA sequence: TGTGCCAGCAGTCTTCACAGGGTTGGGTACGAGCAGTACTTC. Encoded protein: CASSLHRVGYEQYF.

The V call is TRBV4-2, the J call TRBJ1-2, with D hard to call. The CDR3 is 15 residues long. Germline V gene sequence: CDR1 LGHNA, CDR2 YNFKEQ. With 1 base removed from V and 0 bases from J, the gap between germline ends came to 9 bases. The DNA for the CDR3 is TGTGCCAGCAGCCAAGTAGCAGGTTCTAACTATGGCTACACCTTC. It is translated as CASSQVAGSNYGYTF.

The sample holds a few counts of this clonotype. The CDR3 loop is CSVAGTSYEQYF. CDR3 sequence (DNA): TGCAGCGTTGCAGGGACCTCCTACGAGCAGTACTTC. V is TRBV29-1 and J is TRBJ2-7, with D perhaps assigned TRBD1 or TRBD2 (5 bases each). The CDR3 contains 12 residues. The V end lost 4 bases, the J end lost 0 bases, and 7 bases lay between the germline ends. The V gene's germline CDR1 is SQVTM and CDR2 ANQGSEA.

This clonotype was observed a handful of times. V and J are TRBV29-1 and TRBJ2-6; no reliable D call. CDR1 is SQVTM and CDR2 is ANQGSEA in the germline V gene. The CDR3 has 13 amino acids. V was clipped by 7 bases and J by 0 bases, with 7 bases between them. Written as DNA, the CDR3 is TGCAGCGGGGCCAACTCTGGGGCCAACGTCCTGACTTTC. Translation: CSGANSGANVLTF.

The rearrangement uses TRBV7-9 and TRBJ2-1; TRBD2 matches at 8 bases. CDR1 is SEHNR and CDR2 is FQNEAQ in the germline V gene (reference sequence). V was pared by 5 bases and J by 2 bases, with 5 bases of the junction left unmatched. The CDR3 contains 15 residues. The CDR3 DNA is TGTGCCAGCAGCCGGGGGGGGGTCCCCTACAATGAGCAGTTCTTC. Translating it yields CASSRGGVPYNEQFF.

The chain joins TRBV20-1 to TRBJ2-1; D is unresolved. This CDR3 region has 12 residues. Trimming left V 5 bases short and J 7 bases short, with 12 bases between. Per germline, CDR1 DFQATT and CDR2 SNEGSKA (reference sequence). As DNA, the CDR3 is TGCAGTGCTGCCCGGACGGCTAATGAGCAGTTCTTC. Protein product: CSAARTANEQFF.

This CDR3 reads CASSQEPIGTRYGYTF. Here the CDR3 DNA reads TGCGCCAGCAGCCAAGAACCAATCGGGACACGGTATGGCTACACCTTC. The rearrangement joins TRBV4-3 to TRBJ1-2, with a possible D match to TRBD1 (6 bases). Germline V gene lookup returns CDR1 LGHNA and CDR2 YSLEER. The CDR3 covers 16 residues. V was pared by 0 bases and J by 5 bases, with 16 bases between.

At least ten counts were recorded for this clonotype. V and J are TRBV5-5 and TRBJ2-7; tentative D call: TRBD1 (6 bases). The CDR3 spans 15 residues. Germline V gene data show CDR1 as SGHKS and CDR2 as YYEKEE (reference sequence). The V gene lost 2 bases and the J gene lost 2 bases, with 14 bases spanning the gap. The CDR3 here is CASSFGQGPAYEQYF. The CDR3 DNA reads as TGTGCCAGCAGCTTCGGGCAGGGGCCCGCCTACGAGCAGTACTTC.

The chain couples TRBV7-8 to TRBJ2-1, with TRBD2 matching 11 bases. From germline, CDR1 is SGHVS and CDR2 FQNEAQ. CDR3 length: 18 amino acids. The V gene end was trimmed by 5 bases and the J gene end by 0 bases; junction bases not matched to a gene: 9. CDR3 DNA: TGTGCCAGCAGCCTGGGACTAGCGGTCCCGGTCTCCTACAATGAGCAGTTCTTC. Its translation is CASSLGLAVPVSYNEQFF. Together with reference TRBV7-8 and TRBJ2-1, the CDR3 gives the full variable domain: GAGVSQSPRYKVAKRGQDVALRCDPISGHVSLFWYQQALGQGPEFLTYFQNEAQLDKSGLPSDRFFAERPEGSVSTLKIQRTQQEDSAVYLCASSLGLAVPVSYNEQFFGPGTRLTVL.

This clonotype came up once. For the CDR3, the DNA is TGCGCCAGCAGCCAAGAAATAGCGGGGCTCCTTTACGAGCAGTACTTC. This sequence encodes CASSQEIAGLLYEQYF. The chain recombines TRBV4-3 with TRBJ2-4; 8 bases line up with TRBD2. Gene TRBJ2-7 matches the end of the DNA better, so the J call may be wrong. The germline gives CDR1 LGHNA, CDR2 YSLEER. This CDR3 comprises 16 residues.

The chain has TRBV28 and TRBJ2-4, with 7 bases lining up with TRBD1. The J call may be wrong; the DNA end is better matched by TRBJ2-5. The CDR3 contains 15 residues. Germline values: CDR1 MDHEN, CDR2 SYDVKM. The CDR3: CASSPLMRGRETQYF. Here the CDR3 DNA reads TGTGCCAGCAGTCCATTGATGAGGGGGCGAGAGACCCAGTACTTC.

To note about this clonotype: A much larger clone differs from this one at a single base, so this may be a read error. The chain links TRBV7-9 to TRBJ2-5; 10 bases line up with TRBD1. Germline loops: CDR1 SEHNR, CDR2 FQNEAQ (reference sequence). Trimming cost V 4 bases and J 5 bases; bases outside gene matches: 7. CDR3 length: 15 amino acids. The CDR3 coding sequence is TGTGCCAGCAGCTCGGGACAGGGGTCAGGCGAGACCCAGTACTTC. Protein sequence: CASSSGQGSGETQYF. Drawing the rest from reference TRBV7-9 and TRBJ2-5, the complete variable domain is DTGVSQNPRHKITKRGQNVTFRCDPISEHNRLYWYRQTLGQGPEFLTYFQNEAQLEKSRLLSDRFSAERPKGSFSTLEIQRTEQGDSAMYLCASSSGQGSGETQYFGPGTRLLVL.

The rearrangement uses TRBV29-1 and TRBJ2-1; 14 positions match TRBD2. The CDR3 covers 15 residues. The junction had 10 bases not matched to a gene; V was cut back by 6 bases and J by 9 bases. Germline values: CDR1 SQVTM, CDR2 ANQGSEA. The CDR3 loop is CSVNPGLAGDTEQFF. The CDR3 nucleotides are TGCAGCGTGAACCCGGGACTAGCGGGAGATACTGAGCAGTTCTTC.

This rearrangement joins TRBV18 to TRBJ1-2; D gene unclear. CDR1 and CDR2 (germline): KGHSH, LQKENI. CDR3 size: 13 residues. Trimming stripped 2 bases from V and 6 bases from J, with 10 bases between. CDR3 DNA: TGTGCCAGCTCACCATGGGCGGTTGATGGCTACACCTTC. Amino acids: CASSPWAVDGYTF.

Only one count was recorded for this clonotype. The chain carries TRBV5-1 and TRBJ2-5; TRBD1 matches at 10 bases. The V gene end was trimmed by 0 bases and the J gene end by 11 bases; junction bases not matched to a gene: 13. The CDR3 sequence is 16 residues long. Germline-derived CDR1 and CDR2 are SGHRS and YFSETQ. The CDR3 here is CASSLAPGDRGHEQYF. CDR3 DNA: TGCGCCAGCAGCTTGGCTCCGGGGGACAGGGGCCATGAGCAGTACTTC.